This T cell receptor (beta chain) was captured by sequencing in a study of blood T cells in healthy people across ages. A sample-barcoded 5' primer and a J-beta primer mix were used in a second PCR of about 7 to 11 cycles. Each CDR3 protein gets one entry after TCRdb re-called the 5' RACE reads with MiXCR. The sample contains 780,000 or so distinct CDR3 sequences, roughly three fifths of which appear only once. There are a few counts of this clonotype. The target antigen is unknown. The CDR3 is made up of 15 amino acids. Between the trimmed V and J ends, which lost 8 bases and 5 bases, there was a span of 21 bases. CDR1 is SNHLY, CDR2 FYNNEI, per germline. Study-wide points: TCR beta diversity per million T cells fell roughly linearly with age.

The source material was blood. The V call is TRBV2, the J call TRBJ1-2, with D possibly matching TRBD1 (5 bases). This receptor was identified in a man in his forties in good health. CDR3 loop: CASQLEVTTVYGYTF. Here the CDR3 DNA reads TGTGCCAGCCAACTAGAGGTAACGACAGTGTATGGCTACACCTTC.